The 10 T cell receptor beta chains in this list originate from one sample, sequenced in a study of blood T cell repertoires in COVID-19. The repertoire was sequenced with immunoSEQ multiplex PCR; TCRdb's copy has only in-frame clones and lacks some. The sample lists roughly 250,000 clones; about 90% were seen once. Source material: peripheral blood. Receptor source: a woman aged 40 to 55 with acute or convalescent COVID-19.

The V gene is TRBV3-1 (or the pseudogene TRBV3-2), the J gene TRBJ2-2; possibly TRBD1 for D (6 bases). Trimming removed 11 bases at V and 7 bases at J, with 11 bases between. This CDR3 contains 11 residues. Per the germline V gene, CDR1 is LGHDT and CDR2 is YNNKEL (reference sequence). The CDR3 DNA follows: TGTGCCTGCCAGGGGAGCGGGGAGCTGTTTTTT. Its translation is CACQGSGELFF.

The chain combines TRBV9 with TRBJ1-2; TRBD1 matches 9 bases. CDR1 SGDLS and CDR2 YYNGEE come from the germline V gene. The CDR3 has 17 amino acids. J lost 0 bases, V lost 0 bases, and 6 bases had no gene match. The CDR3 DNA is TGTGCCAGCAGCGTAGGTCCGGACAGGGGACCTAACTATGGCTACACCTTC. This sequence encodes CASSVGPDRGPNYGYTF.

V is TRBV7-9 and J is TRBJ1-1, with a tentative D call TRBD1 (6 bases). The CDR3 has 14 residues. Trimming removed 5 bases at V and 4 bases at J, with 14 bases between. The V gene's germline CDR1 is SEHNR and CDR2 FQNEAQ (reference sequence). The CDR3 DNA reads TGTGCCAGCAGCCCAGGGGTCTGGGGCACTGAAGCTTTCTTT. Amino acids: CASSPGVWGTEAFF.

The V call is TRBV5-5, the J call TRBJ1-1; 8 bases match TRBD1. V shed 3 bases, J shed 4 bases, and the junction held 2 bases outside the gene matches. The CDR3 sequence is 13 residues long. CDR1 SGHKS and CDR2 YYEKEE come from the germline V gene (reference sequence). CDR3 region: CASSSQGVTEAFF. The DNA for the CDR3 is TGTGCCAGCAGCTCACAGGGGGTCACTGAAGCTTTCTTT.

The rearrangement joins TRBV10-1 to TRBJ2-1; unclear D gene. Looked up from germline, CDR1 is WNHNN and CDR2 is SYGVQD (reference sequence). Trimming removed 2 bases at V and 12 bases at J, with 14 bases between. The CDR3 extends over 13 amino acids. CDR3 protein: CASSEHGQAWQFF. DNA of the CDR3: TGCGCCAGCAGTGAGCACGGCCAGGCCTGGCAGTTCTTC.

In its sample, this clone was seen once. The J gene is TRBJ1-6, the V gene TRBV7-3; TRBD1 agrees at 11 bases. V gave up 5 bases and J gave up 3 bases; unmatched junction bases: 3. CDR1 and CDR2 from the germline V gene are SGHTA and FQGTGA. The CDR3 is made up of 16 amino acids. CDR3 in amino acids: CASSPGTGGYNSPLHF. The DNA for the CDR3 is TGTGCCAGCAGCCCTGGGACAGGGGGCTATAATTCACCCCTCCACTTT.

The J gene is TRBJ1-3, the V gene TRBV4-1; D remains ambiguous. Trimming took off 2 bases at V and 6 bases at J, with 14 bases between the two ends. The CDR3 is 15 amino acids. Germline V gene sequence: CDR1 MGHRA, CDR2 YSYEKL. The CDR3 DNA sequence: TGCGCCAGCAGCCAACCGAGGGAAAATCCAAACACCATATATTTT. Its translation: CASSQPRENPNTIYF.

The chain links TRBV7-2 to TRBJ1-1, with 10 nucleotides matching TRBD1. The CDR3 contains 15 residues. The V and J ends lost 1 base and 5 bases, in that order; junction bases with no gene match: 4. The germline gives CDR1 SGHTA, CDR2 FQGNSA. CDR3 region: CASSLVTGGVTEAFF. The CDR3 nucleotides read TGTGCCAGCAGCTTAGTGACAGGGGGCGTTACTGAAGCTTTCTTT.

This chain connects TRBV18 to TRBJ1-1; tentatively, D is TRBD1 (6 bases). The CDR3 extends over 15 amino acids. Trimming left V 7 bases short and J 1 base short, with 16 bases between. The germline CDR1 and CDR2 sequences are KGHSH and LQKENI. This CDR3 reads CASLTSGTPNTEAFF. The CDR3, as DNA: TGTGCCAGCTTAACGAGCGGGACACCGAACACTGAAGCTTTCTTT.

The chain couples TRBV18 to TRBJ1-3, with D possibly matching TRBD1 (5 bases). V lost 6 bases and J 9 bases, leaving 24 bases between the germline ends. The CDR3 has 16 residues. Per germline, CDR1 KGHSH and CDR2 LQKENI. CDR3 coding DNA: TGTGCCAGCTCCCCTCGAGACCCCAGCTCGGGGGGCACCATATATTTT. It yields the protein CASSPRDPSSGGTIYF.